The TCR beta chain under discussion was sequenced for a study of blood T cell repertoires in COVID-19. In the study's own analysis: Nucleated cell number was recorded as an estimate derived from reference gene primer amplification. TCRdb's copy holds only in-frame clones and misses some; the assay was immunoSEQ multiplex PCR. The D gene and trimming were derived from the DNA, and the V and J assignments and clone size from that table. The repertoire holds approximately 100,000 clones, with 70% to 85% as singletons. The CDR3 consists of 18 residues. Germline CDR1 reads SGHNT; CDR2 reads YYREEE (reference sequence). Between the trimmed V and J ends, which lost 9 bases and 1 base, there was a span of 27 bases. The sample holds one count of this clone.

The chain carries TRBV5-4 and TRBJ2-3; possible D gene TRBD1, 5 bases. The specimen was peripheral blood. This sequence was found in a man between 70 and 80 years old with acute or convalescent COVID-19. CDR3 amino acids: CATSWGTGNPAGTDTQYF. CDR3 DNA sequence: TGTGCCACCAGTTGGGGAACAGGAAACCCCGCGGGCACAGATACGCAGTATTTT.